This entry features one T cell receptor beta chain sequence. This entry is derived from a study of patients and donors after allogeneic stem cell transplantation. MiXCR, run by TCRdb on the RT-PCR reads, gives a single entry per CDR3 protein. The table lists hundreds of thousands of distinct CDR3 sequences, 35% to 45% of them singletons. The sample comprised blood, either unsorted or a sorted T cell fraction (not recorded which). The receptor was derived from a human donor who was either an allogeneic HSCT recipient or a stem cell or donor lymphocyte infusion donor (not recorded which). It is not recorded whose cells these are; they may come from a transplant donor.

This CDR3 reads CSARAGAQNTEAFF. In DNA, the CDR3 is TGCAGTGCTAGAGCCGGGGCACAGAACACTGAAGCTTTCTTT. The chain combines TRBV20-1 with TRBJ1-1, with D perhaps TRBD1 (5 bases). V was shortened by 1 base and J by 1 base, with 10 bases between the two germline ends. The germline V gene encodes CDR1 DFQATT and CDR2 SNEGSKA (reference sequence). This CDR3 contains 14 residues.